This TCR beta chain was recovered during a study of human T cells and chemical hapten exposure. TCRdb recomputed calls from the RACE reads with MiXCR, one row per CDR3 protein. The sample lists around 300,000 distinct CDR3 sequences, around 6.9% occurring once. Time point: patch test 1, 2 weeks after DPC sensitization. Regarding treatment: therapeutic diphenylcyclopropenone sensitization with weekly scalp DPC. There are a few counts of this clonotype. Germline trimming cut 3 bases from V and 7 bases from J; bases unmatched to any gene: 9. In germline, CDR1 is SGHNT, CDR2 YYREEE (reference sequence). There are 15 residues in the CDR3.

The V gene is TRBV5-4, the J gene TRBJ1-4; 7 nucleotides agree with TRBD1. The TCR comes from a woman aged 18 to 35 with alopecia areata. Some clones in this sample may be carry-over from other donors' samples. This material consisted of whole blood, taken in connection with sensitization to the hapten diphenylcyclopropenone (DPC). CDR3 region: CASSYRQGVSEKLFF. In DNA, the CDR3 is TGTGCCAGCAGCTACCGACAGGGAGTAAGTGAAAAACTGTTTTTT.